This T cell receptor beta chain was obtained from a study of OX40 agonist ivuxolimab in advanced cancers. On cycle 4 day 1 and cycle 7 day 1, as well as at baseline, blood was sampled. Trimming pared 4 bases from V and 0 bases from J, leaving 10 bases between. This CDR3 has 15 amino acids. Germline CDR1 reads KGHSH; CDR2 reads LQKENI. Clones were read by immunoSEQ multiplex PCR, and TCRdb kept only the in-frame ones, dropping some. Found here are around 60,000 clones, 77% of them singletons; the top ten hold just under 6.5%. The V call is TRBV18, the J call TRBJ1-3; D unresolved. The TCR comes from an adult with an advanced solid tumor such as melanoma, head and neck, liver or kidney cancer. The sample in question was CD4+ or CD8+ T cells sorted from blood, obtained in a trial of the OX40 agonist ivuxolimab. As DNA, the CDR3 is TGTGCCAGCTCACTTGGACCGAGCTCTGGAAACACCATATATTTT. The encoded protein is CASSLGPSSGNTIYF.